The rows below give T cell receptor beta chains drawn from one sample of a study of cytomegalovirus exposure and HLA in healthy donors. Sequenced by immunoSEQ multiplex PCR; TCRdb stores in-frame clones only, minus some. The table shows about 250,000 clones, with just over 70% occurring only once. Sequencing was performed on PBMCs. The receptors originated from a female donor in good health and CMV-seronegative. Each CDR3 is given with its conserved first and last residue. The order of the fields is J gene, D gene, V gene, clone size, CDR3 DNA, CDR3 protein. The D gene is left open where the match is weak. Not all rows give a size; the values are once, few, many and, for expanded clones, a class.

j_gene: TRBJ2-7; d_gene: TRBD2; v_gene: TRBV7-2; abundance: .; CDR3nt: TGTGCCAGCAGCCGGGCTAGCGGTTACGAGCAGTACTTC; CDR3aa: CASSRASGYEQYF
j_gene: TRBJ2-7; d_gene: TRBD2; v_gene: TRBV6-5; abundance: .; CDR3nt: TGTGCCAGTCGTCCCTATAGCGGGAGTTCCTACGAGCAGTACTTC; CDR3aa: CASRPYSGSSYEQYF
j_gene: TRBJ2-7; d_gene: .; v_gene: TRBV6-6; abundance: .; CDR3nt: TGTGCCAGCAGCCCTCCGGGACTTGTGTACGAGCAGTACTTC; CDR3aa: CASSPPGLVYEQYF
j_gene: TRBJ1-4; d_gene: .; v_gene: TRBV7-3; abundance: .; CDR3nt: TGTGCCAGCTATGCCCGTGGACTTGAAAATGAAAAACTGTTTTTT; CDR3aa: CASYARGLENEKLFF
j_gene: TRBJ2-7; d_gene: .; v_gene: TRBV7-9; abundance: .; CDR3nt: TGTGCCAGCAGCTTAGCCGGAGTCCCCGAGCAGTACTTC; CDR3aa: CASSLAGVPEQYF
j_gene: TRBJ2-2; d_gene: TRBD1; v_gene: TRBV27; abundance: .; CDR3nt: TGTGCCTGGCGGGGCGACAGGGGTGGCGGGGAGCTGTTTTTT; CDR3aa: CAWRGDRGGGELFF
j_gene: TRBJ1-5; d_gene: .; v_gene: TRBV21-1; abundance: .; CDR3nt: TGTGCCAGCAGCAAAGCAGGGGGCAAGCCCCAGCATTTT; CDR3aa: CASSKAGGKPQHF
j_gene: TRBJ2-1; d_gene: .; v_gene: TRBV21-1; abundance: few; CDR3nt: TGTGCCAGCAGCAAAGGGAGCGGGATGAGGGATGAGCAGTTCTTC; CDR3aa: CASSKGSGMRDEQFF
j_gene: TRBJ2-7; d_gene: TRBD2; v_gene: TRBV30; abundance: .; CDR3nt: TGTGCCTGGAGTGTACTTCGGGGACTAGCGGTCGAGCAGTACTTC; CDR3aa: CAWSVLRGLAVEQYF
j_gene: TRBJ2-7; d_gene: .; v_gene: TRBV7-2; abundance: .; CDR3nt: TGTGCCAGCAGCAAAGGTCGACTAGCCTACGAGCAGTACTTC; CDR3aa: CASSKGRLAYEQYF
j_gene: TRBJ2-5; d_gene: TRBD1; v_gene: TRBV9; abundance: .; CDR3nt: TGTGCCAGCAGCGCCCGACAGGGGCAGAAGGAGACCCAGTACTTC; CDR3aa: CASSARQGQKETQYF
j_gene: TRBJ2-1; d_gene: .; v_gene: TRBV5-1; abundance: .; CDR3nt: TGCGCCAGCAGCGCTTTCCCCGCGTCCTACAATGAGCAGTTCTTC; CDR3aa: CASSAFPASYNEQFF
j_gene: TRBJ2-7; d_gene: TRBD1; v_gene: TRBV10-1; abundance: .; CDR3nt: TGCGCCAGCGGCGTCGACAGGGGGTCCTACGAGCAGTACTTC; CDR3aa: CASGVDRGSYEQYF
j_gene: TRBJ2-2; d_gene: TRBD1; v_gene: TRBV7-3; abundance: .; CDR3nt: TGTGCCAGCAGCTTACAGGGGGCGGCTGGGGAGCTGTTTTTT; CDR3aa: CASSLQGAAGELFF
j_gene: TRBJ2-1; d_gene: .; v_gene: TRBV27; abundance: .; CDR3nt: TGTGCCAGCAGTTTACGTGTGGGAGTAGGAAATGAGCAGTTCTTC; CDR3aa: CASSLRVGVGNEQFF
j_gene: TRBJ1-2; d_gene: .; v_gene: TRBV6-5; abundance: .; CDR3nt: TGTGCCAGCAGTTACGAGGGGGTGGGATATGGCTACACCTTC; CDR3aa: CASSYEGVGYGYTF
j_gene: TRBJ1-1; d_gene: TRBD1; v_gene: TRBV5-1; abundance: .; CDR3nt: TGCGCCAGCAGCCCGGGGACAGGGAGGACTGAAGCTTTCTTT; CDR3aa: CASSPGTGRTEAFF
j_gene: TRBJ1-1; d_gene: TRBD1; v_gene: TRBV9; abundance: .; CDR3nt: TGTGCCAGCAGCCCCATGGGACAGGGTAACACTGAAGCTTTCTTT; CDR3aa: CASSPMGQGNTEAFF
j_gene: TRBJ1-4; d_gene: .; v_gene: TRBV14; abundance: .; CDR3nt: TGTGCCAGCAGCCGGCGGGGCGACCGTTCAACTAATGAAAAACTGTTTTTT; CDR3aa: CASSRRGDRSTNEKLFF
j_gene: TRBJ2-5; d_gene: .; v_gene: TRBV21-1; abundance: .; CDR3nt: TGTGCCAGCTACAACCAAGTCGAGAGTAACATTGTGGGGACAGGGGGCGCAGAGACCCAGTACTTC; CDR3aa: CASYNQVESNIVGTGGAETQYF
j_gene: TRBJ2-7; d_gene: .; v_gene: TRBV2; abundance: .; CDR3nt: TGTGCCAGCCTTCTGACAGCCGCCTACGAGCAGTACTTC; CDR3aa: CASLLTAAYEQYF
j_gene: TRBJ1-2; d_gene: .; v_gene: TRBV7-9; abundance: once; CDR3nt: TGTGCCAGCACCCAGGGCTCCAGGGGCTACACCTTC; CDR3aa: CASTQGSRGYTF
j_gene: TRBJ2-2; d_gene: .; v_gene: TRBV5-6; abundance: .; CDR3nt: TGTGCCAGCAGCTTGGGACACAAGACCGGGGAGCTGTTTTTT; CDR3aa: CASSLGHKTGELFF
j_gene: TRBJ2-7; d_gene: TRBD2; v_gene: TRBV6-5; abundance: .; CDR3nt: TGTGCCAGCAGTTACGGCGGGAGGGCCTCGGGCGAGCAGTACTTC; CDR3aa: CASSYGGRASGEQYF
j_gene: TRBJ2-1; d_gene: .; v_gene: TRBV9; abundance: .; CDR3nt: TGTGCCAGCAGCGTACCGGGGGACAATGAGCAGTTCTTC; CDR3aa: CASSVPGDNEQFF
j_gene: TRBJ2-3; d_gene: TRBD2; v_gene: TRBV4-1; abundance: .; CDR3nt: TGCGCCAGCAGCCAAGATCGCGGGACTAGCGGGATCACAGATACGCAGTATTTT; CDR3aa: CASSQDRGTSGITDTQYF
j_gene: TRBJ2-1; d_gene: TRBD1; v_gene: TRBV6-5; abundance: .; CDR3nt: TGTGCCAGCAGACAGACAGGGGTGCATGAGCAGTTCTTC; CDR3aa: CASRQTGVHEQFF
j_gene: TRBJ2-4; d_gene: .; v_gene: TRBV30; abundance: .; CDR3nt: TGTGCCTGGAGTGTACTCATTCAGTACTTC; CDR3aa: CAWSVLIQYF
j_gene: TRBJ2-1; d_gene: TRBD2; v_gene: TRBV7-9; abundance: .; CDR3nt: TGTTCCAGCAGCTTAGGACTAGCGGGAGGGCGGTCCTACAATGAGCAGTTCTTC; CDR3aa: CSSSLGLAGGRSYNEQFF
j_gene: TRBJ2-7; d_gene: TRBD2; v_gene: TRBV4-1; abundance: .; CDR3nt: TGCGCCAGCAGCCTGGGGACTACTTACGAGCAGTACTTC; CDR3aa: CASSLGTTYEQYF
j_gene: TRBJ2-1; d_gene: TRBD2; v_gene: TRBV6-4; abundance: few; CDR3nt: TGTGCCAGCAGTGCGAAACTAGCGGGCTTAAATGAGCAGTTCTTC; CDR3aa: CASSAKLAGLNEQFF
j_gene: TRBJ2-7; d_gene: TRBD1; v_gene: TRBV6-6; abundance: .; CDR3nt: TGTGCCAGCAGATCAATGGGACAGGGGGTCTACGAGCAGTACTTC; CDR3aa: CASRSMGQGVYEQYF
j_gene: TRBJ2-7; d_gene: TRBD1; v_gene: TRBV6-5; abundance: few; CDR3nt: TGTGCCAGCAGTTACTCTGACAGGGTAGATAGGCAGTACTTC; CDR3aa: CASSYSDRVDRQYF
j_gene: TRBJ2-7; d_gene: TRBD1; v_gene: TRBV5-1; abundance: .; CDR3nt: TGCGCCAGCAGTCAACCGGGACAGCCCTACGAGCAGTACTTC; CDR3aa: CASSQPGQPYEQYF
j_gene: TRBJ2-5; d_gene: TRBD1; v_gene: TRBV5-1; abundance: .; CDR3nt: TGCGCCAGCAGCTTCCGCGCGACAGGGATGTTGGAGACCCAGTACTTC; CDR3aa: CASSFRATGMLETQYF
j_gene: TRBJ2-1; d_gene: TRBD2; v_gene: TRBV5-1; abundance: .; CDR3nt: TGCGCCAGTGCACGGGGGGATCGGGGCTACAATGAGCAGTTCTTC; CDR3aa: CASARGDRGYNEQFF
j_gene: TRBJ1-1; d_gene: .; v_gene: TRBV18; abundance: .; CDR3nt: TGTGCCAGCTCACCAACCCAGGAGAACACTGAAGCTTTCTTT; CDR3aa: CASSPTQENTEAFF
j_gene: TRBJ1-5; d_gene: TRBD1; v_gene: TRBV27; abundance: few; CDR3nt: TGTGCCAGCAGTTCCGGGACAGTCAATCAGCCCCAGCATTTT; CDR3aa: CASSSGTVNQPQHF
j_gene: TRBJ2-1; d_gene: TRBD2; v_gene: TRBV7-8; abundance: .; CDR3nt: TGTGCCAGCAGTCCGGCGGGAGTCGATGAGCAGTTCTTC; CDR3aa: CASSPAGVDEQFF
j_gene: TRBJ2-1; d_gene: .; v_gene: TRBV7-9; abundance: .; CDR3nt: TGTGCCAGCAGCTTAGCATGGAGCGATGAGCAGTTCTTC; CDR3aa: CASSLAWSDEQFF
j_gene: TRBJ2-1; d_gene: .; v_gene: TRBV11-2; abundance: .; CDR3nt: TGTGCCAGCAGGTACGGGAGTAGCTCCTACAATGAGCAGTTCTTC; CDR3aa: CASRYGSSSYNEQFF
j_gene: TRBJ1-2; d_gene: .; v_gene: TRBV19; abundance: .; CDR3nt: TGTGCCAGTAACCAGCGCTACATAAACTATGGCTACACCTTC; CDR3aa: CASNQRYINYGYTF
j_gene: TRBJ2-1; d_gene: .; v_gene: TRBV27; abundance: .; CDR3nt: TGTGCCAGCAGTGGGCTGGCGGGGTTTTCGCACAATGAGCAGTTCTTC; CDR3aa: CASSGLAGFSHNEQFF
j_gene: TRBJ2-5; d_gene: TRBD2; v_gene: TRBV7-2; abundance: few; CDR3nt: TGTGCCAGCAGCTTGGGGGTAGCGGGAGGGGGCGAGACCCAGTACTTC; CDR3aa: CASSLGVAGGGETQYF
j_gene: TRBJ1-2; d_gene: .; v_gene: TRBV2; abundance: .; CDR3nt: TGTGCCAGCAGTGAGTTGGACAATGGCTACACCTTC; CDR3aa: CASSELDNGYTF
j_gene: TRBJ1-1; d_gene: TRBD1; v_gene: TRBV6-5; abundance: .; CDR3nt: TGTGCCAGCAGTGATCGGACAGGCGGAGCTTTCTTT; CDR3aa: CASSDRTGGAFF
j_gene: TRBJ2-1; d_gene: .; v_gene: TRBV6-4; abundance: few; CDR3nt: TGTGCCAGCAGTGACCAGGGGGGAGAGAATGAGCAGTTCTTC; CDR3aa: CASSDQGGENEQFF
j_gene: TRBJ2-7; d_gene: TRBD2; v_gene: TRBV10-2; abundance: .; CDR3nt: TGCGCCAGCAGCTCGTTGGGGGGGATCGAGCAGTACTTC; CDR3aa: CASSSLGGIEQYF
j_gene: TRBJ2-7; d_gene: .; v_gene: TRBV9; abundance: once; CDR3nt: TGTGCCAGCAGCGCCCCAGGGAACGAGCAGTACTTC; CDR3aa: CASSAPGNEQYF
j_gene: TRBJ2-2; d_gene: TRBD1; v_gene: TRBV5-1; abundance: .; CDR3nt: TGCGCCAGCAGCTTACAGGGGGCGTTTTACAACACCGGGGAGCTGTTTTTT; CDR3aa: CASSLQGAFYNTGELFF
j_gene: TRBJ2-3; d_gene: .; v_gene: TRBV2; abundance: .; CDR3nt: TGTGCCAGCAGGGAATTATTAGCGGATTCTAGCACAGATACGCAGTATTTT; CDR3aa: CASRELLADSSTDTQYF
j_gene: TRBJ2-7; d_gene: .; v_gene: TRBV19; abundance: .; CDR3nt: TGTGCCAGTAGTGGGGCGGCCTACGAGCAGTACTTC; CDR3aa: CASSGAAYEQYF
j_gene: TRBJ2-7; d_gene: .; v_gene: TRBV11-3; abundance: once; CDR3nt: TGTGCCAGCAGCTACGGGAAAATGTACGAGCAGTACTTC; CDR3aa: CASSYGKMYEQYF
j_gene: TRBJ1-2; d_gene: TRBD1; v_gene: TRBV18; abundance: .; CDR3nt: TGTGCCAGCTCACCAACGGCGACAGGGGATAAGGGCTACACCTTC; CDR3aa: CASSPTATGDKGYTF
j_gene: TRBJ2-1; d_gene: TRBD2; v_gene: TRBV5-4; abundance: .; CDR3nt: TGTGCCAGCAGCGGGGGGGATCCAGGCGATGAGCAGTTCTTC; CDR3aa: CASSGGDPGDEQFF